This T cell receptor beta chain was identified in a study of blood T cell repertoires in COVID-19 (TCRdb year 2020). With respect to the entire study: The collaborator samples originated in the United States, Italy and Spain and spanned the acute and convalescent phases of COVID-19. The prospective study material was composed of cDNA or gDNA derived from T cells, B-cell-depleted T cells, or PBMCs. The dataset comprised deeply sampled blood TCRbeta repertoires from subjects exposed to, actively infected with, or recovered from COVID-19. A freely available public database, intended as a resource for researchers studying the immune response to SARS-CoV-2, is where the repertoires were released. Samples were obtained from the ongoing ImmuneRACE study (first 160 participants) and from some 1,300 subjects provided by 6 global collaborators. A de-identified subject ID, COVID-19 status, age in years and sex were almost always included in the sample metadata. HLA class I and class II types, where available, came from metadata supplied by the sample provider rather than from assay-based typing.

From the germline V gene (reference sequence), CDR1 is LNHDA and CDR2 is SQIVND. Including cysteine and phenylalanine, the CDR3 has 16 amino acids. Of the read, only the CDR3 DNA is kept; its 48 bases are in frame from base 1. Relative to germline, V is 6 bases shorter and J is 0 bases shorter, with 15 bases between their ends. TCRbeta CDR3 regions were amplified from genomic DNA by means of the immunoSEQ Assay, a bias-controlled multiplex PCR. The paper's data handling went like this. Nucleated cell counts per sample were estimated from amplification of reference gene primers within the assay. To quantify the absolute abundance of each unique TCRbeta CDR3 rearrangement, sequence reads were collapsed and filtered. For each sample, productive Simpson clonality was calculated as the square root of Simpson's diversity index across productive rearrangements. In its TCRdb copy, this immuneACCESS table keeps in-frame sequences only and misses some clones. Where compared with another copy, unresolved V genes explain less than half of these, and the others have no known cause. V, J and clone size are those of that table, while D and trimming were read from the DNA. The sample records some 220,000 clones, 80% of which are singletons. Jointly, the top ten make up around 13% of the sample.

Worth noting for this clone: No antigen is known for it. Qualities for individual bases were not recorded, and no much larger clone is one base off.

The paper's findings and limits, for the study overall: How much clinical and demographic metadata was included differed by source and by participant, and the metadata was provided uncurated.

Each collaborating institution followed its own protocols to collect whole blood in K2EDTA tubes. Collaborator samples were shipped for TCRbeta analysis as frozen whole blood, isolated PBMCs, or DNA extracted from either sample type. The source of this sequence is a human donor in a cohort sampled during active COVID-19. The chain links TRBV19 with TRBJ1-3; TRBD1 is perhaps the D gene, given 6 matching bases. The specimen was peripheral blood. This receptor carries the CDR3 CASSLMDSGSGNTIYF. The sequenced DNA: TGTGCCAGTAGCCTAATGGACAGTGGCTCTGGAAACACCATATATTTT.